Listed here are 9 T cell receptor beta chains from one sample, sequenced in a study of T cell responses to AZD1222 COVID-19 vaccine. Produced via immunoSEQ multiplex PCR; TCRdb's table is partial and in-frame only. The sample includes 150,000 to 200,000 clones, about nine tenths of them seen just once. Specimen: peripheral blood, collected 28 days after the second AZD1222 dose. These receptor sequences come from an adult who received the AZD1222 COVID-19 vaccine.

This rearrangement joins TRBV27 to TRBJ2-1; 10 nucleotides line up with TRBD2. CDR1 is MNHEY, CDR2 SMNVEV, per germline (reference sequence). CDR3 length: 14 amino acids. J lost 4 bases, V lost 6 bases, and 3 bases had no gene match. The CDR3 spells CASRLGLAYNEQFF. DNA of the CDR3: TGTGCCAGCAGGCTGGGACTAGCGTACAATGAGCAGTTCTTC.

The rearrangement links TRBV19 to TRBJ1-4; D is ambiguous. CDR3 length equals 14 residues. CDR1 and CDR2 (germline): LNHDA, SQIVND (reference sequence). V lost 5 bases and J lost 0, with 7 bases in between. The CDR3, as DNA: TGTGCCAGTAGTCCGGCCGCAACTAATGAAAAACTGTTTTTT. This encodes CASSPAATNEKLFF.

The chain joins TRBV7-2 to TRBJ1-1; 10 nucleotides agree with TRBD1. With 3 bases clipped from V and 5 bases from J, the junction kept 6 bases outside the gene matches. CDR3 length equals 15 residues. From germline, CDR1 is SGHTA and CDR2 FQGNSA. DNA of the CDR3: TGTGCCAGCAGCTTTACGCCGGGACAGGGGACTGAAGCTTTCTTT. Translated, it gives CASSFTPGQGTEAFF. Full variable domain (rest looked up from reference TRBV7-2 and TRBJ1-1): GAGVSQSPSNKVTEKGKDVELRCDPISGHTALYWYRQSLGQGLEFLIYFQGNSAPDKSGLPSDRFSAERTGGSVSTLTIQRTQQEDSAVYLCASSFTPGQGTEAFFGQGTRLTVV.

V and J are TRBV16 and TRBJ1-5; 9 bases match TRBD1. The germline V gene encodes CDR1 KGHSY and CDR2 FQNENV. V gave up 7 bases and J gave up 6 bases; unmatched junction bases: 4. The CDR3 consists of 13 residues. The CDR3 sequence: CASTTGGSQPQHF. The CDR3 coding sequence is TGTGCCAGCACCACAGGGGGCAGTCAGCCCCAGCATTTT.

The chain carries TRBV13 and TRBJ2-7; a possible D gene is TRBD1 (5 bases). Trimming took 0 bases from V and 3 from J, leaving 9 bases between them. This CDR3 is built from 14 residues. Germline CDR1 and CDR2: PRHDT and FYEKMQ (reference sequence). The CDR3, as DNA: TGTGCCAGCAGCTTAGGGATACAGGACTACGAGCAGTACTTC. Its protein product is CASSLGIQDYEQYF.

DNA of the CDR3: TGTGCCAGCAGCCAAGACCCTACTAGCGGGGGCCGTTTACAGTATTTT. Amino acid sequence: CASSQDPTSGGRLQYF. This rearrangement joins TRBV4-2 to TRBJ2-3, with 11 bases aligning to TRBD2. The germline gives CDR1 LGHNA, CDR2 YNFKEQ. V lost 0 bases to trimming and J lost 12 bases; unmatched junction nucleotides: 11. CDR3 length: 16 residues.

This sequence joins TRBV6-6 and TRBJ2-7; 9 bases are shared with TRBD1. V lost 3 bases and J lost 3; bases outside the gene matches: 6. The CDR3 sequence is 15 residues long. The germline V gene encodes CDR1 MNHNY and CDR2 SVGAGI (reference sequence). The DNA for the CDR3 is TGTGCCAGCAGTTATTACTTGGGACAGGGCTACGAGCAGTACTTC. Translated, it gives CASSYYLGQGYEQYF.

This clone was seen just once. The V gene is TRBV7-2, the J gene TRBJ2-7; TRBD1 or TRBD2 may be the D gene (6 bases each). The CDR3 length is 14 residues. Trimming left V 3 bases short and J 0 bases short, with 9 bases between. Germline V gene sequence: CDR1 SGHTA, CDR2 FQGNSA. CDR3 sequence (DNA): TGTGCCAGCAGCTTTGGGGGGCTCTCCTACGAGCAGTACTTC. Translation gives CASSFGGLSYEQYF.

The V call is TRBV11-2, the J call TRBJ1-5, with D possibly matching TRBD1 (6 bases). CDR1 is SGHAT, CDR2 FQNNGV, per germline. The V end was cut by 3 bases, the J end by 0 bases, with 9 bases between. The CDR3 totals 15 residues. The CDR3 protein is CASSFGQFSNQPQHF. CDR3 DNA sequence: TGTGCCAGCAGCTTTGGACAGTTTAGCAATCAGCCCCAGCATTTT.